This T cell receptor beta chain was sequenced in a study of beta chain features in type 1 diabetes (dated 2018 in TCRdb). Turning to the overall study: Mean age, gender distribution, total cell number and subset yield were not different between patients and healthy donors. A total of some 100,000,000 sorted cells were examined across all samples, and a strong correlation was observed between cell number per subset and RNA yield. Whereas all 28 donors provided naive and central memory subsets, regulatory and stem cell-like memory subsets were isolated from just 8 patients and roughly 8 healthy donors. The study compared TCRB repertoires of sorted circulating CD4+ T cell subsets between recently diagnosed type 1 diabetes patients and matched healthy donors.

What the work shows at the level of the full study, not this receptor alone: Type 1 diabetes patients showed a moderate but significant shortening of TCRB CDR3 length in all four CD4+ subsets. Sequencing cDNA rather than genomic DNA could over-represent highly expressing activated cells, although activation and CD3 levels did not differ between groups. Because the HLA sub-analyses included only small numbers of individuals, any influence of HLA type on TCRB rearrangement was left unresolved. Naive, central memory and regulatory TCRB repertoires appeared more similar among patients than among healthy donors. PCR might favor shorter templates, but patient and control samples were amplified and corrected together, so any skew would affect both groups equally. Patients with type 1 diabetes made fewer insertions and deleted more nucleotides at VDJ recombination sites, implying thymic rearrangement abnormalities.

On this clone: No antigen is known for it. Base qualities are not at hand, and no much larger clone is one base apart.

All of the isolated RNA was reverse transcribed with the High Capacity cDNA Reverse Transcription Kit, so expressed TCRB transcripts were sequenced. Naive, central memory and regulatory T cell samples underwent deep immunoSEQ sequencing, averaging roughly 3.5 million total reads per sample. Sorted cells were lysed in RLT buffer and RNA was extracted with DNase-treated RNeasy Micro or Mini kits, depending on cell number. To prevent cross-contamination, each cell subset was processed individually, whereas patient and healthy donor samples were processed jointly. TCRB sequences were amplified from cDNA with the immunoSEQ multiplex PCR, producing 87-bp fragments spanning the CDR3 region. The amplicons were sequenced using the Illumina HiSeq platform. On the study's bioinformatics: PCR bias was computationally corrected using synthetic template baselines, reads within Hamming distance 2 were collapsed, and singletons that could not be merged were discarded. Reads were aligned to IMGT to assign V, D and J genes, CDR3 length, and insertions or deletions at six rearrangement sites. Within each subset, clonotype counts were normalized to sorted cell number, and only after that were true diversity and Gini coefficients computed with the tcR R package. The overlap coefficient, calculated on TCRB nucleotide sequences, was used to measure repertoire sharing. TCRdb holds this immuneACCESS table with in-frame rearrangements only. Some clones are missing; in checked studies, unresolved V genes explain under half, and the rest has no known cause. V and J calls and clone size are as listed in that table; D and trimming were resolved from the DNA. For this sample the table gives some 370,000 clones, of which around 9.6% were detected only once. Of the sample, over 0.45% is held by the ten largest clones.

Each donor gave one peripheral blood draw, roughly 0.11 L on average, collected into heparinised tubes. Naive, central memory, regulatory and stem cell-like memory CD4+ T cells were sorted on a BD FACSAria II using a panel including CD45RO, CCR7, CD25, CD127, CD95 and CD27. Every sorted population had a purity above 98%. PBMCs were isolated right away by Lymphoprep density gradient centrifugation and were stained directly, without culture. Samples were stained and sorted in pairs, with one healthy donor and one patient per experiment, so that batch effects were minimized. The sample comprised central memory CD4+ T cells from blood. The sequence was collected from a man aged 25 to 40 with type 1 diabetes.

The CDR3 corresponds to CASSPGQRSYEQYF. The DNA sequence is as follows: TGTGCCAGCTCACCCGGACAGAGATCCTACGAGCAGTACTTC. The rearrangement joined TRBV18 to TRBJ2-7; D gene: possibly TRBD1, on 6 matching bases. The CDR3 runs 14 amino acids, cysteine and phenylalanine included. Here the CDR3 DNA is all that survives: 42 bases in frame from base 1. V and J lose 3 bases and 1 base, and a span of 10 bases separates them. The germline V gene sets CDR1 to KGHSH and CDR2 to LQKENI.